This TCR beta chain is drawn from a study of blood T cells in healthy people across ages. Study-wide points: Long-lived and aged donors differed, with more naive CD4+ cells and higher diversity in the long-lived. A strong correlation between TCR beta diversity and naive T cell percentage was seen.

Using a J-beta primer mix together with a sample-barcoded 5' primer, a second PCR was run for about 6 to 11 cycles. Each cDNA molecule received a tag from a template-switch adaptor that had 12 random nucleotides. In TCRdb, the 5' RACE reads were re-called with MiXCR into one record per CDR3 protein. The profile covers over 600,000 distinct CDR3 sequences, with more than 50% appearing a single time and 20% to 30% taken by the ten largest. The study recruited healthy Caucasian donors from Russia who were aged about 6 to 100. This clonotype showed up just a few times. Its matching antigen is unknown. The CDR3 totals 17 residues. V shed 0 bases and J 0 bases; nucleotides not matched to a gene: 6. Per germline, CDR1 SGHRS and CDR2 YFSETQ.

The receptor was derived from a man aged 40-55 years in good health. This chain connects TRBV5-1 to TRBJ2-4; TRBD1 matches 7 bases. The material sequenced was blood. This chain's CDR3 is CASSLDGDSLAKNIQYF. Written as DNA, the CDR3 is TGCGCCAGCAGCTTGGATGGGGACAGCTTAGCCAAAAACATTCAGTACTTC.